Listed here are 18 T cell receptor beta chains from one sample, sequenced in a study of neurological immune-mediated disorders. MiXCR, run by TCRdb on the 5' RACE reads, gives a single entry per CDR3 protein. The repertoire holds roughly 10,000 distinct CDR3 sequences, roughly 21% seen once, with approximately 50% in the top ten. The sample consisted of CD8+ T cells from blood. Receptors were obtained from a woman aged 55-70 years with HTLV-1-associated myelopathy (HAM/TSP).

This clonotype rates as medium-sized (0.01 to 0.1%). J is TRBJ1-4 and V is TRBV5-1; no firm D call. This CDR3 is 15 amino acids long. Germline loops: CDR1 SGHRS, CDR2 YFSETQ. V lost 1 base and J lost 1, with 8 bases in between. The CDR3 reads CASSLRDRTNEKLFF. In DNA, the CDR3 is TGCGCCAGCAGCTTGCGGGATAGAACTAATGAAAAACTGTTTTTT.

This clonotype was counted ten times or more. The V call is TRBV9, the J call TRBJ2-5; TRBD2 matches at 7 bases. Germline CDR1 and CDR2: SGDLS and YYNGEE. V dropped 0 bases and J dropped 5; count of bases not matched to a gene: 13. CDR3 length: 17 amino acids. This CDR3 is CASSVEPVGGGQETQYF. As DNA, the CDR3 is TGTGCCAGCAGCGTAGAGCCAGTCGGCGGGGGTCAGGAGACCCAGTACTTC.

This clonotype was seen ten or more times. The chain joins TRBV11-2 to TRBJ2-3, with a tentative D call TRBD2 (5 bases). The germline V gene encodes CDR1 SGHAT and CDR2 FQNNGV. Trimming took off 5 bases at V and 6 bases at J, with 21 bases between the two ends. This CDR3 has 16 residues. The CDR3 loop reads CASSPHSRRGWDTQYF. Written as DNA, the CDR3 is TGTGCCAGCAGCCCCCACTCGCGAAGAGGGTGGGATACGCAGTATTTT.

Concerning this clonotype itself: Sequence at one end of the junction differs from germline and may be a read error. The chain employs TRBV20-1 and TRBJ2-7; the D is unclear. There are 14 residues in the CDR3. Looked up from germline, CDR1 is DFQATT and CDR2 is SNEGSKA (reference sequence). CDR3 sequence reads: CSARAAPFSYEQYF. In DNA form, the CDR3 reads TGCAGTGCTAGGGCTGCCCCGTTTTCCTACGAGCAATACTTC.

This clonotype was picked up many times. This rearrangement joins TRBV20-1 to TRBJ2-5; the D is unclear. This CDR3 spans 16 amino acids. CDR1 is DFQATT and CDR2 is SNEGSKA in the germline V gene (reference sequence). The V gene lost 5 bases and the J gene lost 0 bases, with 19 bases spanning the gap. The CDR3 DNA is TGCAGTGCTCCAGATCACTTCTCGACCAACCAAGAGACCCAGTACTTC. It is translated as CSAPDHFSTNQETQYF.

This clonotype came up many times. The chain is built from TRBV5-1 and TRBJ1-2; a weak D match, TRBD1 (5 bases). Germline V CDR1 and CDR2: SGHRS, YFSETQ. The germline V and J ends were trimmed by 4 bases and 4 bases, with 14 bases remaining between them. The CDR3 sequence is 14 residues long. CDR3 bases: TGCGCCAGCAGCAGCACTGGGGGGTCCTATGGCTACACCTTC. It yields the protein CASSSTGGSYGYTF. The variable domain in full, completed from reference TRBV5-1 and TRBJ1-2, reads KAGVTQTPRYLIKTRGQQVTLSCSPISGHRSVSWYQQTPGQGLQFLFEYFSETQRNKGNFPGRFSGRQFSNSRSEMNVSTLELGDSALYLCASSSTGGSYGYTFGSGTRLTVV.

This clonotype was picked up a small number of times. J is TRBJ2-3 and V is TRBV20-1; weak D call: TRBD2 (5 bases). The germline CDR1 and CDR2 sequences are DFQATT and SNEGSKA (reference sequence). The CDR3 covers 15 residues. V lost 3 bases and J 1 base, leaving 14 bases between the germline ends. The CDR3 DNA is TGCAGTGCTAGGCTGCAAGGGCGGGGCACAGATACGCAGTATTTT. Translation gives CSARLQGRGTDTQYF.

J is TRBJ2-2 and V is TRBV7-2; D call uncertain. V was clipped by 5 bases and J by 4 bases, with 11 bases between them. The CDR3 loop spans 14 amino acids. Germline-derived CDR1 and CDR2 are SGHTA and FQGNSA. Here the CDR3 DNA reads TGTGCCAGCAGCCCTTACAGCACCACCGGGGAGCTGTTTTTT. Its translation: CASSPYSTTGELFF.

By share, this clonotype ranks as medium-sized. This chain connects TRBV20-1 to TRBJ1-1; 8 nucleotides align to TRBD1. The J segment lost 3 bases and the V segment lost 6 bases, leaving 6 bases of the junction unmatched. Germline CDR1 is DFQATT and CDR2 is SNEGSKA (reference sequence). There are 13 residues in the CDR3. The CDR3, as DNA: TGCAGTGCCAAAGACAGGGGAGACACTGAAGCTTTCTTT. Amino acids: CSAKDRGDTEAFF.

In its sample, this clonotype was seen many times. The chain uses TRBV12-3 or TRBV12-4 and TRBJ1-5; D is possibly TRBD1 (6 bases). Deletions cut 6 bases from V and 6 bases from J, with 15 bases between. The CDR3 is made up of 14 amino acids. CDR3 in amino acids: CASSLTGLSQPQHF. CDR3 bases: TGTGCCAGCAGCCTAACAGGGTTGAGTCAGCCCCAGCATTTT.

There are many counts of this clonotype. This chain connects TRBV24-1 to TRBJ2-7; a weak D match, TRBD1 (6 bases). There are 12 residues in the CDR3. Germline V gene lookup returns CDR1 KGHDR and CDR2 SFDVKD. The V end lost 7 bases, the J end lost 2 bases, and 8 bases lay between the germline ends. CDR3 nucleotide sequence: TGTGCCACCAGCTGGACAGCCTACGAGCAGTACTTC. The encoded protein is CATSWTAYEQYF.

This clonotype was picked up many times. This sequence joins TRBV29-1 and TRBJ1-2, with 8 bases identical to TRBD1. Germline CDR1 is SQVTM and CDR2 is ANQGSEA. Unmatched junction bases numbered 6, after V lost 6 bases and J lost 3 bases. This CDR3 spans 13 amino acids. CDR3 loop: CSVLTGVDYGYTF. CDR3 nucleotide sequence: TGCAGCGTCCTGACAGGGGTGGACTATGGCTACACCTTC.

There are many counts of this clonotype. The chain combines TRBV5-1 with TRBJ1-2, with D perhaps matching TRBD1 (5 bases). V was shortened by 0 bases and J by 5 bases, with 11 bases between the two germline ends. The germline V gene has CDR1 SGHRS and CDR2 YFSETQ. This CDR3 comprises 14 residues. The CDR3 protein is CASSLGGASYGYTF. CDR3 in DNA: TGCGCCAGCAGCTTGGGAGGGGCCTCTTATGGCTACACCTTC.

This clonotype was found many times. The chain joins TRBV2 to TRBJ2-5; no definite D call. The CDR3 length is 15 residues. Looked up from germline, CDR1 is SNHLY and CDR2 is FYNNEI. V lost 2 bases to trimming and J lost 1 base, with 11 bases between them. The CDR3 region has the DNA TGTGCCAGCAGTGAAAATCAGACACCCCAAGAGACCCAGTACTTC. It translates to CASSENQTPQETQYF.

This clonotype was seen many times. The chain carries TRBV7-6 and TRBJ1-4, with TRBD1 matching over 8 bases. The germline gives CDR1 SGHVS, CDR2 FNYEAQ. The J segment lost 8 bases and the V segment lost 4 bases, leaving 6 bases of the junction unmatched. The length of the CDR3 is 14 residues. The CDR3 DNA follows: TGTGCCAGCAGCTCCAGGGGGCAAGAGGAAAAACTGTTTTTT. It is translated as CASSSRGQEEKLFF. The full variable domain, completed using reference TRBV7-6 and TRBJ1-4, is GAGVSQSPRYKVTKRGQDVALRCDPISGHVSLYWYRQALGQGPEFLTYFNYEAQQDKSGLPNDRFSAERPEGSISTLTIQRTEQRDSAMYRCASSSRGQEEKLFFGSGTQLSVL.

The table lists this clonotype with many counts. The CDR3 protein is CASSSTGSYGYTF. DNA of the CDR3: TGCGCCAGCAGCTCGACAGGGAGCTATGGCTACACCTTC. J is TRBJ1-2 and V is TRBV5-1; 7 positions match TRBD1. Per germline, CDR1 SGHRS and CDR2 YFSETQ. Trimming cost V 3 bases and J 4 bases; bases outside gene matches: 3. The CDR3 length is 13 residues. Drawing the rest from reference TRBV5-1 and TRBJ1-2, the complete variable domain is KAGVTQTPRYLIKTRGQQVTLSCSPISGHRSVSWYQQTPGQGLQFLFEYFSETQRNKGNFPGRFSGRQFSNSRSEMNVSTLELGDSALYLCASSSTGSYGYTFGSGTRLTVV.

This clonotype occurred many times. CDR3: CAAASGHSYNEQFF. CDR3 DNA sequence: TGTGCCGCGGCCTCGGGGCACTCCTACAATGAGCAGTTCTTC. V gene TRBV10-3 combines with J gene TRBJ2-1, with D possibly being TRBD1 or TRBD2 (5 bases each). Germline CDR1 ENHRY, CDR2 SYGVKD. Trimming stripped 11 bases from V and 0 bases from J, with 14 bases between. This CDR3 has 14 residues.

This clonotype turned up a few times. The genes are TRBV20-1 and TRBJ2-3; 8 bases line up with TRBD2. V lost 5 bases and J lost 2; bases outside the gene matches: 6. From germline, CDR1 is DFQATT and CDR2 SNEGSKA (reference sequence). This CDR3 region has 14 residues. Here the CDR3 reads CSAGLGGATDTQYF. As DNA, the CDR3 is TGCAGTGCTGGCCTCGGGGGGGCCACAGATACGCAGTATTTT.